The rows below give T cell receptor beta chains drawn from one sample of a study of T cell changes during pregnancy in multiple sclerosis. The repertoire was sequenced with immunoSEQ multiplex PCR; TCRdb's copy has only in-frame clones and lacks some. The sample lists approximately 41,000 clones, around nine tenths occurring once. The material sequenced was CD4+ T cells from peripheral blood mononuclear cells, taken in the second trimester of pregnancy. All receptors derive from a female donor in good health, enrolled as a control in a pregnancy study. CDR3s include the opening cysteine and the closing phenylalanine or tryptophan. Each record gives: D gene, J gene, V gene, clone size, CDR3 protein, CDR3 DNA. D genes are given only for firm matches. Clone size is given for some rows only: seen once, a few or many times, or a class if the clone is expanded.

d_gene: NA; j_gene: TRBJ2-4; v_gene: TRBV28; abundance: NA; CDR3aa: CASSLKTGWGKNIQYF; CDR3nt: TGTGCCAGCAGTTTAAAGACGGGATGGGGCAAAAACATTCAGTACTTC
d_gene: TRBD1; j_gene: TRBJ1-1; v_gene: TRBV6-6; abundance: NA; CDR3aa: CASSKEGTGNTEAFF; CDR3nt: TGTGCCAGCAGTAAGGAGGGGACAGGGAACACTGAAGCTTTCTTT
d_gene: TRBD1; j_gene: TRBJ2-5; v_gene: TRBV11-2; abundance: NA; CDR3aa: CASSLGQGYQETQYF; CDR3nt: TGTGCCAGCAGCTTGGGACAGGGGTACCAAGAGACCCAGTACTTC
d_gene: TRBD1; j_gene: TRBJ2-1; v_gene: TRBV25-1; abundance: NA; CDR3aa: CASSEGTGGKNEQFF; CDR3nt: TGTGCCAGCAGTGAGGGGACAGGGGGCAAGAATGAGCAGTTCTTC
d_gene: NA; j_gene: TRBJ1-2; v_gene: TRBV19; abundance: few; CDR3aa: CASSEGRRANYGYTF; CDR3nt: TGTGCCAGTAGTGAGGGCAGGCGGGCTAACTATGGCTACACCTTC
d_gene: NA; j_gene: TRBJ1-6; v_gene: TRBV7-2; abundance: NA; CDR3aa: CASSFDMTGSPLHF; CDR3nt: TGTGCCAGCAGCTTCGATATGACAGGATCACCCCTCCACTTT
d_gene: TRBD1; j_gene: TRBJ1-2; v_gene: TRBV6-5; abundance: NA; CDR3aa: CASSYSGTGTYGYTF; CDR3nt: TGTGCCAGCAGTTACTCCGGGACAGGGACCTATGGCTACACCTTC
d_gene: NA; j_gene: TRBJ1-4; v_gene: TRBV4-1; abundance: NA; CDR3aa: CASSQVPGSATNEKLFF; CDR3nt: TGCGCCAGCAGCCAAGTGCCAGGTTCCGCAACTAATGAAAAACTGTTTTTT
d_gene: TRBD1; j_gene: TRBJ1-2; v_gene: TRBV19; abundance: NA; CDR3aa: CASSRGQGNGYTF; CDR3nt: TGTGCCAGTAGTAGGGGACAGGGTAACGGCTACACCTTC
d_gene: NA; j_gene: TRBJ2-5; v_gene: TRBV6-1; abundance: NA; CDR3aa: CASSDYRERPETQYF; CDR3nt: TGTGCCAGCAGTGATTACAGGGAACGTCCAGAGACCCAGTACTTC
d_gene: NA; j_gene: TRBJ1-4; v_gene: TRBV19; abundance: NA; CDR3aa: CASSIADGSEKLFF; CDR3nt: TGTGCCAGTAGTATAGCCGACGGGTCCGAAAAACTGTTTTTT
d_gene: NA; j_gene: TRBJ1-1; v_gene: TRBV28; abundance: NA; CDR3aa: CASSPIGQLSTEAFF; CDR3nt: TGTGCCAGCAGCCCCATAGGACAACTTTCTACTGAAGCTTTCTTT
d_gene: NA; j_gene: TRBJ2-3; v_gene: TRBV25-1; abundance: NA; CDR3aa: CASTFSGTDTQYF; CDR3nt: TGTGCCAGCACTTTCTCCGGCACAGATACGCAGTATTTT
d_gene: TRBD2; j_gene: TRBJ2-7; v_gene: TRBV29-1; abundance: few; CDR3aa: CSVEEYSKLAGNYEQYF; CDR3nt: TGCAGCGTTGAAGAGTATTCGAAACTAGCGGGGAACTACGAGCAGTACTTC
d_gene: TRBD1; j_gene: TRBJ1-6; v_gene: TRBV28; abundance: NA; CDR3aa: CASSSAGGSSYNSPLHF; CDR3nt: TGTGCCAGCAGTTCCGCAGGGGGAAGCTCCTATAATTCACCCCTCCACTTT
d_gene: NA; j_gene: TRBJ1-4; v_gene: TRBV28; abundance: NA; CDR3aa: CASRLGGGNEKLFF; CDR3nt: TGTGCCAGCAGGCTTGGGGGAGGTAATGAAAAACTGTTTTTT
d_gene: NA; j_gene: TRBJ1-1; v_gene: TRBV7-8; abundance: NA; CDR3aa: CASSLRDFLEAFF; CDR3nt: TGTGCCAGCAGCTTAAGGGACTTTTTAGAAGCTTTCTTT
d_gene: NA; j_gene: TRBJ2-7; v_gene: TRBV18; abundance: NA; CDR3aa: CASSPLKQGYEQYF; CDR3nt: TGTGCCAGCTCACCACTAAAACAGGGATACGAGCAGTACTTC
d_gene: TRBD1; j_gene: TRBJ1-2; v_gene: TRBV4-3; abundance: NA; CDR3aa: CASSPGQGGYYGYTF; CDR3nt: TGCGCCAGCAGCCCCGGACAGGGGGGATATTATGGCTACACCTTC
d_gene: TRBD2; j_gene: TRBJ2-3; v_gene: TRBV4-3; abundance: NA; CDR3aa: CASRPAASGLSTDTQYF; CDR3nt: TGCGCCAGCAGGCCGGCGGCTAGCGGGTTATCCACAGATACGCAGTATTTT
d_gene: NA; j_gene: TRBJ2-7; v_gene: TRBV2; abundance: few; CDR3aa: CASSGQTGEQYF; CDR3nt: TGTGCCAGCAGTGGCCAGACCGGGGAGCAGTACTTC
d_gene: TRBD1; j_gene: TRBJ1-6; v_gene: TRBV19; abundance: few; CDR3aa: CASSGGQTYNSPLHF; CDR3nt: TGTGCCAGTAGCGGGGGACAGACGTATAATTCACCCCTCCACTTT
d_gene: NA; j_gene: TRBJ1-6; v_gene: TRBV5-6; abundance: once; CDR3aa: CASSSFGQKNSPLHF; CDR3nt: TGTGCCAGCAGTTCATTTGGGCAGAAAAATTCACCCCTCCACTTT
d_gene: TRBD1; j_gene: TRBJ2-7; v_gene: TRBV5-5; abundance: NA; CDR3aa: CASTGTGISYEQYF; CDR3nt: TGTGCCAGCACCGGGACAGGGATCTCCTACGAGCAGTACTTC
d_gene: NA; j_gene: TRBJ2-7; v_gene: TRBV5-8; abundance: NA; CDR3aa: CASMRLSHEQYF; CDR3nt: TGTGCCAGCATGAGACTTTCCCACGAGCAGTACTTC
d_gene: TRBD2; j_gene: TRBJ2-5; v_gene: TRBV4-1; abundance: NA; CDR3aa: CASSPPGGGRETQYF; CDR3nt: TGCGCCAGCAGCCCTCCTGGCGGGGGTAGAGAGACCCAGTACTTC